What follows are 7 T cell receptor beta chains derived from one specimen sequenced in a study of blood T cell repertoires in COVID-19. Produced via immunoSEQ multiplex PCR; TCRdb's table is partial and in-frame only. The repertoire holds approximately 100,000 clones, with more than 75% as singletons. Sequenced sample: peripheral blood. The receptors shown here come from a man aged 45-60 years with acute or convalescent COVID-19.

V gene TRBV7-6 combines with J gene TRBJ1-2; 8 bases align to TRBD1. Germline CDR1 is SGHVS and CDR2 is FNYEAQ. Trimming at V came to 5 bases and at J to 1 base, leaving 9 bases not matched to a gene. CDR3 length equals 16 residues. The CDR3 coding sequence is TGTGCCAGCAGCCGAGGACAGGGAAAAAATAACTATGGCTACACCTTC. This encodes CASSRGQGKNNYGYTF.

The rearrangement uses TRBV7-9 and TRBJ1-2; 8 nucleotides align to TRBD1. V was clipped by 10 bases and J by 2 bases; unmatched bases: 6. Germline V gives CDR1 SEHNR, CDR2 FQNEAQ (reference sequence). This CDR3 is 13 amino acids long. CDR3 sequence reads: CAIEQGVNYGYTF. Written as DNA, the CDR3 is TGTGCCATAGAACAGGGGGTAAACTATGGCTACACCTTC.

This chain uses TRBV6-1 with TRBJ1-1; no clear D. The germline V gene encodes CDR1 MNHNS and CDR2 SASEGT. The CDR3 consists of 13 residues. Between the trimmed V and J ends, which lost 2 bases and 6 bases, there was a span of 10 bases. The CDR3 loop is CASSENGGSEAFF. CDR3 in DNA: TGTGCCAGCAGTGAAAATGGAGGCTCTGAAGCTTTCTTT.

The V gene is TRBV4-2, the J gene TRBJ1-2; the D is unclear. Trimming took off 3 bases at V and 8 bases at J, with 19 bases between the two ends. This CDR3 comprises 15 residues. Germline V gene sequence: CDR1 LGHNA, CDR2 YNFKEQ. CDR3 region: CASSQDMASGVGYTF. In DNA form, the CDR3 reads TGTGCCAGCAGCCAGGATATGGCCTCCGGGGTAGGCTACACCTTC.

CDR3 in amino acids: CSVEGLDWQGAGGYTF. CDR3 bases: TGCAGCGTTGAAGGTCTTGATTGGCAGGGGGCAGGTGGCTACACCTTC. The V and J genes are TRBV29-1 and TRBJ1-2; TRBD1 matches at 8 bases. V lost 1 base and J lost 7; bases outside the gene matches: 14. The CDR3 loop spans 16 amino acids. Germline V gives CDR1 SQVTM, CDR2 ANQGSEA.

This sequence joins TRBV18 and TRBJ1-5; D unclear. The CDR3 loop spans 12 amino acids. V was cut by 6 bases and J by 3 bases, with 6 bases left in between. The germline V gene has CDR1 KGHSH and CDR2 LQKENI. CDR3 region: CASSNFNQPQHF. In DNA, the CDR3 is TGTGCCAGCTCTAATTTCAATCAGCCCCAGCATTTT.

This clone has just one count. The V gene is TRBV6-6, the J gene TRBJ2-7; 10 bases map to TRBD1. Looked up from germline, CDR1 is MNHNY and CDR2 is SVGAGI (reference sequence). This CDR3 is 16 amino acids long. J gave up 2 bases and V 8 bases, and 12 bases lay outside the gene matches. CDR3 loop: CASDRGRTGGTYEQYF. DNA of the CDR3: TGTGCCAGCGATAGGGGTCGGACAGGGGGAACCTACGAGCAGTACTTC.